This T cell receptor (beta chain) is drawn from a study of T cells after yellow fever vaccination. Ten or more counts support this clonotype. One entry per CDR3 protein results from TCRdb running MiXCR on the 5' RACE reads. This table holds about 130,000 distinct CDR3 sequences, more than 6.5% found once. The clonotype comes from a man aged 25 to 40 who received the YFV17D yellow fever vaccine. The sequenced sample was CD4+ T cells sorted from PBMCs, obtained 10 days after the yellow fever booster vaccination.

In nucleotides, the CDR3 is TGCAGTGTTGCGGGCCTTTCTATTTTTAATGAGCAGTTCTTC. Translating gives CSVAGLSIFNEQFF. The chain couples TRBV20-1 to TRBJ2-1, with a possible D match to TRBD2 (5 bases). The CDR3 consists of 14 residues. Germline CDR1 reads DFQATT; CDR2 reads SNEGSKA (reference sequence). Trimming removed 7 bases at V and 7 bases at J, with 20 bases between.